Listed here is a single T cell receptor (beta chain). Its antigen is currently not known. No base qualities exist here, and no much larger clone lies one base off it. TCRbeta CDR3 regions were sequenced with the immunoSEQ Assay. After extraction, genomic DNA underwent amplification by bias-controlled multiplex PCR, followed by high-throughput sequencing. On the authors' methods: To quantify the absolute abundance of every unique TCRbeta CDR3 region, sequences were collapsed and filtered. T cell fraction was estimated by normalizing TCRbeta template counts to usable DNA, with usable DNA measured through amplification of reference genes found in all nucleated cells. Repertoire TCRs were annotated as SARS-CoV-2-specific by exact matching of V gene, CDR3 amino acid sequence and J gene to a known reactive TCR set. MIRA supplied the reference SARS-CoV-2 TCR set, which was filtered for enrichment in COVID-19-positive ImmuneCODE repertoires so that public or cross-reactive TCRs were removed. Using the MIRA antigens, annotated TCRs were further analysed by specific ORF or by position within an ORF. Breadth was defined as the number of annotated unique rearrangements divided by the total number of unique productive rearrangements, and depth was defined as the summed frequency of the annotated unique rearrangements. Group comparisons of TCR breadth used two-sided Wilcoxon rank-sum tests. This immuneACCESS table, as held by TCRdb, lists in-frame sequences with V and J called but not all clones. Of the missing ones, under half trace to an unresolved V gene in checked studies; the others have no known cause. The V and J calls and clone size are taken from that table; D and trimming were inferred from the DNA. For this sample there are 440,000 or so clones; nearly 90% appear just once. 1.5% to 2% of the sample rests with the top ten.

The data are from a study of Ad26.COV2.S vaccination and SARS-CoV-2 variants (dated by TCRdb to the early 2020s). About the study as a whole: Vaccine-arm donors were drawn from COV1001, a multicentre, randomized, double-blind, placebo-controlled phase I-IIa trial of Ad26.COV2.S in healthy adults. Ad26.COV2.S was given intramuscularly at 5x10^10 or 1x10^11 viral particles, as a single shot or as two shots 56 days apart. Sequencing of the TCRbeta repertoire served to evaluate the specificity and breadth of SARS-CoV-2-reactive T cell receptors following Ad26.COV2.S vaccination. A total of around 32 samples were included in the TCR-sequenced set, comprising 19 Ad26.COV2.S vaccine recipients, 5 placebo recipients and 8 SARS-CoV-2 convalescent individuals. Trial participants were randomized into five groups of five, in which low-dose or high-dose Ad26.COV2.S was given once or twice, or placebo was given on both occasions. Blinding of investigators to trial group allocation was maintained during experiments and outcome assessment. Study-level results and caveats: The authors noted that the TCR breadth and depth analyses may have underestimated total T cell responses. Substantial breadth of spike-specific CD8+ and CD4+ T cell responses was reported after vaccination. Vaccine and placebo recipients had comparable non-spike TCR breadth, which fits with the vaccine containing only spike. The study was not powered for comparison of responses between vaccine doses or regimens. Higher spike-specific TCR breadth was observed in Ad26.COV2.S recipients than in placebo recipients (P = 0.0014).

CDR1 MDHEN and CDR2 SYDVKM were looked up in the germline V gene. Deletion took 5 bases off V and 0 bases off J, with a span of 11 bases between the germline ends. Measured from the cysteine to the phenylalanine, the CDR3 is 15 residues long. Kept here is only the CDR3 DNA, which spans 45 bases and is read in frame from base 1. The treatment or condition tag for this specimen amounts to: over 15 received Ad26.COV2.S at low or high dose, single or two shots; about five received placebo; per-sample allocation not given. Repertoires of vaccine and placebo recipients were sequenced from samples collected on day 63 after the first injection. In Cohort 1b, some 25 adults aged 18-55 years were enrolled at a single site in Boston, USA, between 29 July and 7 August 2020. Ad26.COV2.S was a replication-incompetent adenovirus type 26 vector that expressed a prefusion-stabilized SARS-CoV-2 spike protein derived from the original Wuhan strain.

The source was peripheral blood, collected in a trial of Ad26.COV2.S vaccine versus placebo. The origin of this receptor is a person aged 18-65 years who received the Ad26.COV2.S COVID-19 vaccine or a placebo. The chain couples TRBV28 to TRBJ1-3, with the D gene not confidently named. The CDR3 in this case is CASSPPRNSGNTIYF. The nucleotides are TGTGCCAGCAGTCCACCCCGGAACTCTGGAAACACCATATATTTT.